Below are 20 T cell receptor beta chains sequenced from a single sample in a study of PD-L1 blockade in urothelial cancer. Data came from immunoSEQ multiplex PCR; TCRdb stores just in-frame clones and leaves some out. Counted here are 30,000 to 40,000 clones, roughly a third occurring once; the ten biggest clones make up more than 8.5%. Sample: tumor tissue, taken before atezolizumab (anti-PD-L1) treatment. The receptor set was obtained from a man aged 55 to 70 with urothelial cancer.

In its sample, this clone ranks as medium-sized. V and J are TRBV12-5 and TRBJ2-7, with TRBD1 identical over 8 bases. Germline CDR1 reads LGHNT; CDR2 reads FRNRAP. Germline trimming cut 1 base from V and 1 base from J; bases unmatched to any gene: 9. The CDR3 is 17 amino acids. The CDR3 loop is CASGLGQGAYGSYEQYF. CDR3 nucleotides: TGTGCTAGTGGTTTGGGGCAGGGGGCTTACGGGTCCTACGAGCAGTACTTC.

The sample holds a few counts of this clone. CDR3 DNA sequence: TGTGCCAGCAGCCCCCGGGGACTAGCGGGAGGGAGCTCCTACAATGAGCAGTTCTTC. This translates into CASSPRGLAGGSSYNEQFF. J is TRBJ2-1 and V is TRBV11-3; TRBD2 aligns across 16 bases. With V trimmed by 5 bases and J by 0 bases, 7 bases remained unmatched. From germline, CDR1 is SGHNT and CDR2 YENEEA. The CDR3 is 19 residues long. The whole variable domain, remainder taken from reference TRBV11-3 and TRBJ2-1, is EAGVVQSPRYKIIEKKQPVAFWCNPISGHNTLYWYLQNLGQGPELLIRYENEEAVDDSQLPKDRFSAERLKGVDSTLKIQPAELGDSAVYLCASSPRGLAGGSSYNEQFFGPGTRLTVL.

The gene calls are TRBV19 and TRBJ1-2; a weak D match, TRBD1 (6 bases). Germline CDR1 reads LNHDA; CDR2 reads SQIVND (reference sequence). Trimming stripped 7 bases from V and 4 bases from J, with 19 bases between. The CDR3 runs to 15 residues. Written as DNA, the CDR3 is TGTGCCAGTAAGACACTCACAGGGCTCCCCTATGGCTACACCTTC. Translated: CASKTLTGLPYGYTF.

This clone was recorded a few times. This sequence joins TRBV6-7 and TRBJ2-3; D gene uncertain. TRBV6-7 is an ORF for which the function is uncertain. This CDR3 region has 17 residues. V was shortened by 5 bases and J by 3 bases, with 21 bases between the two germline ends. The CDR3 reads CASSERVAHGFTDTQYF. CDR3 in DNA: TGTGCCAGCAGTGAACGGGTCGCCCACGGGTTTACAGATACGCAGTATTTT.

The chain is built from TRBV25-1 and TRBJ2-1, with TRBD2 matching over 8 bases. The V segment lost 1 base and the J segment 10 bases; nucleotides outside the gene matches: 18. Germline loops: CDR1 MGHDK, CDR2 SYGVNS. The CDR3 is 18 amino acids. Here the CDR3 reads CASSEFGGIAGFGYEQFF. CDR3 bases: TGTGCCAGCAGTGAATTTGGGGGTATAGCGGGATTCGGGTACGAGCAGTTCTTC.

The genes are TRBV9 and TRBJ2-1; D possibly corresponds to TRBD2 (6 bases). The germline V gene encodes CDR1 SGDLS and CDR2 YYNGEE. Trimming removed 0 bases from V and 8 bases from J, with 15 bases in between. CDR3 length: 15 residues. The CDR3 sequence: CASSVVEYPGDEQFF. CDR3 nucleotide sequence: TGTGCCAGCAGCGTAGTCGAATACCCGGGGGATGAGCAGTTCTTC.

This clone showed up just a few times. V gene TRBV27 combines with J gene TRBJ1-6; TRBD1 is a possible D gene (5 bases). The V gene lost 0 bases and the J gene lost 0 bases, with 6 bases spanning the gap. This CDR3 spans 16 amino acids. Looked up from germline, CDR1 is MNHEY and CDR2 is SMNVEV (reference sequence). Written as DNA, the CDR3 is TGTGCCAGCAGTTTATCGGGGGGCTCCTATAATTCACCCCTCCACTTT. Translated: CASSLSGGSYNSPLHF.

The chain carries TRBV9 and TRBJ1-4; D is uncertain. Per the germline V gene, CDR1 is SGDLS and CDR2 is YYNGEE. This CDR3 has 12 amino acids. The V and J ends lost 3 bases and 7 bases respectively, with 7 bases between them. CDR3 sequence (DNA): TGTGCCAGCAGCGCGCTGGGTGAAAAACTGTTTTTT. Protein sequence: CASSALGEKLFF.

The rearrangement joins TRBV9 to TRBJ2-3; D remains unclear. Trimming left V 4 bases short and J 0 bases short, with 3 bases between. Germline loops: CDR1 SGDLS, CDR2 YYNGEE. This CDR3 is built from 12 residues. The CDR3 bases are TGTGCCAGCAGCATCAGCACAGATACGCAGTATTTT. Translated, it gives CASSISTDTQYF.

The V call is TRBV9, the J call TRBJ1-1; tentative D call: TRBD1 (5 bases). The CDR3 loop spans 16 amino acids. The V end lost 5 bases, the J end lost 1 base, and 18 bases lay between the germline ends. Germline loops: CDR1 SGDLS, CDR2 YYNGEE. This CDR3 is CASSESIDSQNTEAFF. CDR3 bases: TGTGCCAGCAGTGAAAGTATCGACAGCCAGAACACTGAAGCTTTCTTT.

The chain combines TRBV5-1 with TRBJ1-4; perhaps TRBD1 as D (6 bases). V was trimmed by 2 bases and J by 7 bases, leaving 15 bases between them. The CDR3 extends over 15 amino acids. Germline lookup yields CDR1 SGHRS and CDR2 YFSETQ. DNA for the CDR3: TGCGCCAGCAGCTTTGGGGGCTCGCGTGGTGAAAAACTGTTTTTT. This translates into CASSFGGSRGEKLFF.

This clone appeared once. The chain carries TRBV30 and TRBJ2-1, with D perhaps being TRBD1 or TRBD2 (5 bases each). Trimming took 7 bases from V and 7 from J, leaving 20 bases between them. Germline V gene lookup returns CDR1 GTSNPN and CDR2 SVGIG (reference sequence). This CDR3 region has 14 residues. The CDR3 region is CAFLGASRLNEQFF. The CDR3, as DNA: TGTGCCTTTCTTGGGGCTAGCCGGTTGAATGAGCAGTTCTTC.

The sample holds a few counts of this clone. The V call is TRBV9, the J call TRBJ2-1; no firm D call. CDR3 length: 14 residues. Trimming cost V 3 bases and J 0 bases, with 7 bases left between them. CDR1 and CDR2 (germline): SGDLS, YYNGEE. This chain's CDR3 is CASSDPVSYNEQFF. The DNA of the CDR3 is TGTGCCAGCAGCGATCCGGTCTCCTACAATGAGCAGTTCTTC.

The chain uses TRBV18 and TRBJ2-2; D is undetermined. From germline, CDR1 is KGHSH and CDR2 LQKENI. CDR3 length: 15 residues. Trimming cost V 3 bases and J 6 bases, with 14 bases left between them. CDR3 region: CASSPRSGPAGELFF. CDR3 nucleotides: TGTGCCAGCTCACCTCGATCTGGGCCCGCCGGGGAGCTGTTTTTT.

The rearrangement joins TRBV18 to TRBJ2-7; 10 bases fit TRBD2. The CDR3 spans 17 residues. V was pared by 0 bases and J by 6 bases, with 11 bases of the junction left unmatched. The germline gives CDR1 KGHSH, CDR2 LQKENI. CDR3 residues: CASSPPRLGTSGVEQYF. The CDR3 DNA reads TGTGCCAGCTCACCACCTCGGCTGGGAACTAGCGGGGTCGAGCAGTACTTC.

This clone was detected ten times or more. This chain connects TRBV11-3 to TRBJ2-5, with D unclear. The CDR3 has 14 residues. Germline assignment: CDR1 SGHNT and CDR2 YENEEA. V lost 2 bases and J lost 2, with 9 bases in between. In DNA, the CDR3 is TGTGCCAGCAGCTTACGAGGTCGTCAAGAGACCCAGTACTTC. Its translation: CASSLRGRQETQYF.

The chain links TRBV11-3 to TRBJ1-3, with D hard to call. The CDR3 totals 15 residues. Between the trimmed V and J ends, which lost 5 bases and 0 bases, there was a span of 11 bases. Germline V CDR1 and CDR2: SGHNT, YENEEA. The CDR3 spells CASSPLPSSGNTIYF. CDR3 sequence (DNA): TGTGCCAGCAGCCCACTCCCTTCCTCTGGAAACACCATATATTTT.

The chain couples TRBV6-8 to TRBJ2-2; D might be TRBD1 (7 bases). The CDR3 spans 13 residues. The V gene lost 6 bases and the J gene lost 7 bases, with 12 bases spanning the gap. Germline-derived CDR1 and CDR2 are MNHGY and SAAAGT. This chain's CDR3 is CASSRQGGGELFF. CDR3 nucleotides: TGTGCCAGCAGCAGACAGGGAGGCGGGGAGCTGTTTTTT.

The chain links TRBV5-1 to TRBJ2-1; 10 bases fit TRBD2. Germline CDR1 reads SGHRS; CDR2 reads YFSETQ. This CDR3 has 14 residues. Trimming took 2 bases from V and 6 from J; bases not matched to a gene: 2. Written as DNA, the CDR3 is TGCGCCAGCAGCTTCCTAGCGGGGGTCAATGAGCAGTTCTTC. Protein: CASSFLAGVNEQFF.

This clone was observed a few times. The rearrangement uses TRBV6-8 and TRBJ1-6; a weak D match, TRBD1 (6 bases). Per the germline V gene, CDR1 is MNHGY and CDR2 is SAAAGT. The germline V and J ends were trimmed by 6 bases and 6 bases, with 12 bases remaining between them. This CDR3 has 14 amino acids. CDR3 nucleotides: TGTGCCAGCAGGAAGGACAGAATTAATTCACCCCTCCACTTT. Translating it yields CASRKDRINSPLHF.